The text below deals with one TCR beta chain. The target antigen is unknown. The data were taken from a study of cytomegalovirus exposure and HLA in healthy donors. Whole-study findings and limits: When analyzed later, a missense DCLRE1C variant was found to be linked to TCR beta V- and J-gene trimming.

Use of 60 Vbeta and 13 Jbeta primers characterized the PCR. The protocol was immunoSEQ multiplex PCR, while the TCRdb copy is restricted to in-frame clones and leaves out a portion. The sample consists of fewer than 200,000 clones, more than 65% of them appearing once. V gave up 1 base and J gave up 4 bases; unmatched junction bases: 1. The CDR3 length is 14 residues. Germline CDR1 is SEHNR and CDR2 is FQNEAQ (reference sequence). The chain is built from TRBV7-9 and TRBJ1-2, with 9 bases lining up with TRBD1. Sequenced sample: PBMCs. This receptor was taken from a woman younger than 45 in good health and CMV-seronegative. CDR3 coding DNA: TGTGCCAGCAGCTTAGGGGACAGGGTCTATGGCTACACCTTC. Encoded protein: CASSLGDRVYGYTF. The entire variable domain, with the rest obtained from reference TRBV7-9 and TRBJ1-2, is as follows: DTGVSQNPRHKITKRGQNVTFRCDPISEHNRLYWYRQTLGQGPEFLTYFQNEAQLEKSRLLSDRFSAERPKGSFSTLEIQRTEQGDSAMYLCASSLGDRVYGYTFGSGTRLTVV.